The 10 T cell receptor beta chains given below trace back to one sample, sequenced in a study of blood T cell repertoires in COVID-19 (dated by TCRdb to about 2020). Libraries were constructed by the immunoSEQ multiplex PCR assay. TCRdb holds this immuneACCESS table with in-frame rearrangements only. Some clones are missing; in checked studies, unresolved V genes explain under half, and the rest has no known cause. This sample lists some 150,000 clones; 80% to 90% were detected once. Clones ranked in the top ten supply 1% to 1.2% of the sample. Sequenced input: peripheral blood. These receptors all come from a man aged 35-49 years with acute or convalescent COVID-19.

V usage is TRBV28 and J usage is TRBJ2-3; D unresolved. The CDR3 is 12 residues long. The V end lost 6 bases, the J end lost 0 bases, and 4 bases lay between the germline ends. CDR1 MDHEN and CDR2 SYDVKM come from the germline V gene. The CDR3 is CASSPSTDTQYF. In DNA, the CDR3 is TGTGCCAGCAGCCCTAGCACAGATACGCAGTATTTT.

This chain uses TRBV3-1 (or the pseudogene TRBV3-2) with TRBJ2-2, with TRBD1 identical over 8 bases. CDR1 is LGHDT, CDR2 YNNKEL, per germline (reference sequence). CDR3 length: 14 amino acids. After removal of 8 bases from V and 6 bases from J, the junction contained 8 bases not matched to a gene. The CDR3 nucleotides are TGTGCCAGCGAGCCGGCAGGGGGCCCCGGGGAGCTGTTTTTT. This translates into CASEPAGGPGELFF.

This chain's CDR3 is CASSGHTNTGELFF. Here the CDR3 DNA reads TGCGCCAGCTCGGGACACACGAACACCGGGGAGCTGTTTTTT. The chain combines TRBV5-1 with TRBJ2-2; D perhaps matches TRBD1 (6 bases). Looked up from germline, CDR1 is SGHRS and CDR2 is YFSETQ. Between the trimmed V and J ends, which lost 7 bases and 0 bases, there was a span of 10 bases. The CDR3 is 14 residues long.

The chain couples TRBV27 to TRBJ2-6; 9 bases are a match to TRBD1. The junction had 13 bases not matched to a gene; V was cut back by 7 bases and J by 0 bases. The germline gives CDR1 MNHEY, CDR2 SMNVEV (reference sequence). CDR3 length equals 19 residues. As DNA, the CDR3 is TGTGCCAGCAAGGAGCGTGGGGACAGGGTCATCTCTGGGGCCAACGTCCTGACTTTC. As protein: CASKERGDRVISGANVLTF.

V and J are TRBV4-3 and TRBJ1-6; 8 positions match TRBD1. Trimming took 0 bases from V and 9 from J; bases not matched to a gene: 4. Germline V lookup: CDR1 LGHNA, CDR2 YSLEER. The CDR3 length is 15 residues. Here the CDR3 DNA reads TGCGCCAGCAGCCAAGATCCAGGGGGCGGTTCACCCCTCCACTTT. This translates into CASSQDPGGGSPLHF.

This rearrangement joins TRBV7-3 to TRBJ2-1, with 9 nucleotides matching TRBD2. The CDR3 contains 14 residues. Per germline, CDR1 SGHTA and CDR2 FQGTGA. Trimming took 1 base from V and 6 from J; bases not matched to a gene: 1. The CDR3 protein is CASSLSGGANEQFF. The CDR3 DNA is TGTGCCAGCAGCTTAAGCGGGGGGGCCAATGAGCAGTTCTTC.

The rearrangement joins TRBV4-1 to TRBJ2-7, with TRBD1 matching 7 bases. Germline V lookup: CDR1 MGHRA, CDR2 YSYEKL. The CDR3 runs to 15 residues. V dropped 4 bases and J dropped 4; count of bases not matched to a gene: 10. The CDR3 spells CASSPLEGGSYEQYF. The CDR3 DNA reads as TGCGCCAGCAGCCCCTTGGAAGGGGGCTCGTACGAGCAGTACTTC.

The V call is TRBV7-3, the J call TRBJ2-3, with TRBD2 as a possible D gene (6 bases). The CDR3 is made up of 16 amino acids. Germline V gene lookup returns CDR1 SGHTA and CDR2 FQGTGA. V lost 2 bases and J 0 bases, leaving 12 bases between the germline ends. For the CDR3, the DNA is TGTGCCAGCAGCTTAGTTCCCGGGGGTAGCACAGATACGCAGTATTTT. This codes for CASSLVPGGSTDTQYF.

V is TRBV27 and J is TRBJ1-4; TRBD1 agrees at 9 bases. This CDR3 region has 19 residues. Looked up from germline, CDR1 is MNHEY and CDR2 is SMNVEV (reference sequence). CDR3 sequence reads: CSVDGGQGLVEFPNEKLFF. The CDR3 DNA is TGTTCGGTCGATGGGGGACAGGGTTTAGTAGAGTTTCCTAATGAAAAACTGTTTTTT.

The chain joins TRBV30 to TRBJ1-5; D not resolved. This CDR3 comprises 16 residues. Trimming removed 0 bases at V and 2 bases at J, with 14 bases between. The V gene's germline CDR1 is GTSNPN and CDR2 SVGIG (reference sequence). CDR3 in amino acids: CAWSVEGLYRNQPQHF. The CDR3 nucleotides read TGTGCCTGGAGTGTAGAGGGTCTGTATCGCAATCAGCCCCAGCATTTT.